These T cell receptor beta chains were read from a single sample in a study of graft-versus-host responses after intestinal transplantation. What these receptors recognize is not known. Measured with immunoSEQ multiplex PCR; TCRdb has only the in-frame clones, and not every one. Of 85,000 to 100,000 clones in the sample, about 90% were seen once. The source material was unstimulated CD8+ T cells sorted from spleen or lymph node cells, sampled before transplant. These receptors were taken from a human donor who was the organ donor for an intestinal transplant. The CDR3 runs from the conserved cysteine through the conserved F or W. Fields, in order: J gene, D gene, clone size, V gene, CDR3 protein, CDR3 DNA. D genes are given only for firm matches. Size is stated for part of the rows, as once, few or many counts, or as a class when the clone is expanded.

TRBJ2-1 | . | . | TRBV7-9 | CASRGEGVYNEQFF | TGTGCCAGCAGAGGAGAAGGGGTATACAATGAGCAGTTCTTC
TRBJ2-3 | TRBD2 | once | TRBV5-1 | CASSTTSGGYKSPTYTQYF | TGCGCCAGCAGCACGACTAGCGGGGGATACAAGTCCCCCACATATACGCAGTATTTT
TRBJ2-1 | TRBD1 | . | TRBV18 | CASSPRQGTPKFNNEQFF | TGTGCCAGCTCACCACGACAGGGCACCCCTAAGTTTAACAATGAGCAGTTCTTC
TRBJ2-2 | TRBD1 | . | TRBV11-2 | CASSLVTGGLTGELFF | TGTGCCAGCAGCTTAGTGACAGGGGGCCTCACCGGGGAGCTGTTTTTT
TRBJ2-7 | TRBD2 | . | TRBV10-3 | CAISDGTSGYYEQYF | TGTGCCATCAGTGATGGGACTAGCGGTTACTACGAGCAGTACTTC
TRBJ2-1 | TRBD2 | . | TRBV13 | CASSSTSGASNEQFF | TGTGCCAGCAGCTCGACTAGCGGGGCAAGCAATGAGCAGTTCTTC
TRBJ1-2 | . | . | TRBV29-1 | CSVEDPWVSASGYGYTF | TGCAGCGTTGAAGACCCCTGGGTTTCGGCTTCGGGCTATGGCTACACCTTC
TRBJ2-2 | TRBD1 | . | TRBV7-9 | CASSSGQGSGELFF | TGTGCCAGCAGCTCGGGACAGGGGTCCGGGGAGCTGTTTTTT
TRBJ2-5 | TRBD2 | . | TRBV4-1 | CASSPLNRGGETQYF | TGCGCCAGCAGCCCCTTAAATAGGGGAGGGGAGACCCAGTACTTC
TRBJ2-3 | TRBD2 | . | TRBV5-1 | CASSFPLAGAQRSTDTQYF | TGCGCCAGCAGCTTCCCATTAGCGGGGGCCCAAAGAAGCACAGATACGCAGTATTTT
TRBJ1-2 | . | once | TRBV19 | CASGPGYTF | TGTGCCAGTGGCCCCGGCTACACCTTC
TRBJ2-3 | . | . | TRBV4-1 | CASSQAGFGTDTQYF | TGCGCCAGCAGCCAAGCGGGTTTTGGAACAGATACGCAGTATTTT
TRBJ2-5 | TRBD1 | . | TRBV10-3 | CAMQTGLGETQYF | TGTGCCATGCAGACAGGGCTTGGGGAGACCCAGTACTTC
TRBJ2-1 | TRBD2 | . | TRBV27 | CASSWGTSGGSYNEQFF | TGTGCCAGCAGTTGGGGGACTAGCGGGGGCTCCTACAATGAGCAGTTCTTC
TRBJ2-7 | TRBD2 | . | TRBV7-6 | CASSFSTSMAYEQYF | TGTGCCAGCAGCTTTTCGACTAGCATGGCCTACGAGCAGTACTTC
TRBJ2-7 | . | . | TRBV30 | CAWSVGGDPHSPYEQYF | TGTGCCTGGAGTGTAGGGGGGGACCCCCATTCCCCCTACGAGCAGTACTTC
TRBJ2-5 | . | . | TRBV28 | CASSLKVRGWEETQYF | TGTGCCAGCAGTTTAAAAGTCCGGGGTTGGGAAGAGACCCAGTACTTC
TRBJ1-1 | . | . | TRBV7-9 | CASRSPLNTEAFF | TGTGCCAGCAGGAGTCCTTTGAACACTGAAGCTTTCTTT
TRBJ2-1 | TRBD2 | . | TRBV29-1 | CSVVAGARHNEQFF | TGCAGCGTCGTAGCGGGAGCTAGGCACAATGAGCAGTTCTTC
TRBJ1-1 | TRBD1 | . | TRBV10-1 | CASQGQGLTEAFF | TGCGCCAGCCAGGGACAGGGTCTTACTGAAGCTTTCTTT
TRBJ1-2 | TRBD1 | . | TRBV2 | CASRSGGAGGYTF | TGTGCCAGCAGGTCAGGGGGCGCGGGAGGCTACACCTTC
TRBJ2-7 | . | . | TRBV6-5 | CASSPHLGEQYF | TGTGCCAGCAGTCCACACCTAGGAGAGCAGTACTTC
TRBJ2-7 | TRBD1 | . | TRBV11-2 | CASSLAHLVGQGFWHEQYF | TGTGCCAGCAGCTTAGCTCATTTAGTAGGACAGGGGTTCTGGCACGAGCAGTACTTC
TRBJ2-1 | . | . | TRBV19 | CASSGGEQFF | TGTGCCAGTAGTGGGGGGGAGCAGTTCTTC
TRBJ1-5 | . | . | TRBV6-4 | CASSDSITKFSNQPQHF | TGTGCCAGCAGTGACTCCATAACTAAATTTAGCAATCAGCCCCAGCATTTT
TRBJ1-2 | TRBD1 | . | TRBV28 | CASSSRDRDGYTF | TGTGCCAGCAGTAGCCGGGACAGGGATGGCTACACCTTC
TRBJ2-2 | TRBD2 | . | TRBV18 | CASSPYSLGLAAPSNTGELFF | TGTGCCAGCTCACCATATTCCCTGGGACTAGCGGCTCCCTCGAACACCGGGGAGCTGTTTTTT
TRBJ2-7 | . | . | TRBV11-1 | CASSPRWRGRDEQYF | TGTGCCAGCAGCCCCCGGTGGCGAGGAAGAGACGAGCAGTACTTC
TRBJ2-1 | TRBD2 | . | TRBV18 | CASSLASGALSSYNEQFF | TGTGCCAGCTCACTGGCTAGCGGGGCCCTTAGCTCCTACAATGAGCAGTTCTTC